This T cell receptor beta chain emerged from a study of T cells after yellow fever vaccination (dated by TCRdb to about 2019). Notes on the research overall: The SMART-Seq v4 Ultra Low Input RNA kit was used to prepare libraries from fractions with low cell numbers. To track T-cell clones before and after primary and booster YFV17D yellow fever vaccination, bulk TCR alpha and beta repertoires were sequenced longitudinally. Two healthy male donors made up the cohort, one aged 18 to 30 years and the other aged 30 to 39 years. Blood was collected at multiple timepoints before and after primary and secondary immunization, and bulk PBMC replicates and cell subsets were isolated. Findings and caveats that apply to the study as a whole: A small fraction of clonotypes showed up in both the CD4 and CD8 compartments, probably as a result of convergent recombination. After the booster, most of the clones that had expanded following primary vaccination were detected again (around 95% of CD4 and around nine tenths of CD8), which suggests that memory was broadly maintained. Because abundant contaminating clonotypes from the bulk population could be contained in FACS-sorted repertoires, computational filtering was required. The secondary T-cell response was found to be weaker but faster than the primary response, with a peak reached on day 5 rather than on day 15. The study included only a couple of donors, which limits how far the findings can be generalized.

TCR cDNA was made using 5'RACE template switching, a step that added a universal primer site and unique molecular identifiers. Priming for cDNA synthesis came from both the TCR alpha and TCR beta constant segments. Library amplification involved two PCR steps, and the second step added sample barcodes and sequencing adapters. Libraries were sequenced on Illumina HiSeq 2500 (2x100 bp) or NovaSeq (2x150 bp). Per the source publication's procedure: MIGEC was used to demultiplex reads and collapse the reads into UMI consensus sequences, and MiXCR was used for V(D)J alignment. Vaccine-responding clonotypes were identified with edgeR using replicate PBMC samples, with FDR below 0.01 and a log2 fold change above 5 up to day 15 being required. CD4 or CD8 identity was assigned to each bulk clonotype according to whether the clonotype was present at higher abundance in the sequenced CD4 repertoire or the sequenced CD8 repertoire. In TCRdb, the public reads were trimmed at Q25 with fastp and aligned with MiXCR, with productive beta chains retained. Every distinct CDR3 protein forms one entry, paired with its most common genes and DNA. TCRdb assigned the V and J calls; the authors' analysis was not used. Present in this sample are 200,000 to 300,000 distinct CDR3 sequences, around 13% of which were seen just once. Together, the top ten hold about 0.51% of the sample.

The treatment or condition label corresponds to: live attenuated yellow fever vaccine strain. A standard Ficoll-Paque protocol was used to isolate PBMCs from peripheral blood. Dynabeads CD4 and CD8 positive selection kits were used to isolate CD4 and CD8 T-cell fractions. TriZol was used to extract RNA from bulk PBMCs, from CD4 and CD8 fractions, and from dextramer-positive and dextramer-negative fractions. The CDR3 covers 15 residues, taking in both the cysteine and the phenylalanine. Only the CDR3 part of the read is kept: 45 bases, read in frame from the first base. Deletion took 5 bases off V and 6 bases off J, with a span of 16 bases between the germline ends. CDR1 is given as LGHDT and CDR2 as YNNKEL, both from the germline V gene (reference sequence). Comment on this clonotype: Its antigen has not been determined. No base quality values were provided; no much bigger clone lies one nucleotide off.

The sample consisted of CD4+ T cells sorted from PBMCs, taken 45 days after the yellow fever booster vaccination. The rearranged chain carries TRBV3-1 and TRBJ2-2; 5 matching bases give a weak D call of TRBD2. The source is a man aged 30-40 years who received the YFV17D yellow fever vaccine. DNA sequence: TGTGCCAGCAGCTGGACTCCTGGGGTGGCCGGGGAGCTGTTTTTT. This codes for CASSWTPGVAGELFF. The variable domain in full, with residues beyond the CDR3 obtained from the reference TRBV3-1 and TRBJ2-2 genes, is DTAVSQTPKYLVTQMGNDKSIKCEQNLGHDTMYWYKQDSKKFLKIMFSYNNKELIINETVPNRFSPKSPDKAHLNLHINSLELGDSAVYFCASSWTPGVAGELFFGEGSRLTVL.